This T cell receptor (beta chain) comes out of a study of blood T cell repertoires in COVID-19. Sequenced by immunoSEQ multiplex PCR; TCRdb stores in-frame clones only, minus some. The repertoire holds roughly 180,000 clones, approximately 85% seen once, with under 9.5% in the top ten. Germline trimming cut 5 bases from V and 4 bases from J; bases unmatched to any gene: 11. The germline V gene encodes CDR1 KGHSH and CDR2 LQKENI. CDR3 length: 17 residues. Only a few counts were recorded for this clone. The sequenced sample consisted of peripheral blood. The rearrangement uses TRBV18 and TRBJ1-3; 10 nucleotides align to TRBD1. The source is an older woman with acute or convalescent COVID-19. The CDR3 here is CASSTKPGQGTGNTIYF. CDR3 DNA: TGTGCCAGCTCAACTAAACCGGGACAGGGGACGGGAAACACCATATATTTT.